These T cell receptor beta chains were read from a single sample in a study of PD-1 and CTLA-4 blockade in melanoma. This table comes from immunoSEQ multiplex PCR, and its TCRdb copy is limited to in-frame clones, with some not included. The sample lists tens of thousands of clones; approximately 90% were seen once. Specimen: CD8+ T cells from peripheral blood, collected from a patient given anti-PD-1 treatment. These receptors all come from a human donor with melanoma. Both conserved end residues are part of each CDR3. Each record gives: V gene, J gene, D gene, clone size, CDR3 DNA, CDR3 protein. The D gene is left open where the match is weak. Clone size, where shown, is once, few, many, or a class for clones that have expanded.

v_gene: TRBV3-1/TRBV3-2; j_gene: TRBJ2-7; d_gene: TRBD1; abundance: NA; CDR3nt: TGTGCCAGCAGCCAAGAGGGGACAGGCTTCGACTACGAGCAGTACTTC; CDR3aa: CASSQEGTGFDYEQYF
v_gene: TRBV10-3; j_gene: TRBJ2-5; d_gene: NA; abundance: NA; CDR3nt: TGTGCCATCAAGGCGGGGGCTCAAGAGACCCAGTACTTC; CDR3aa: CAIKAGAQETQYF
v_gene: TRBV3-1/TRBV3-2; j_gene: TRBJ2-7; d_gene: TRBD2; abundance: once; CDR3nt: TGTGCCAGCAGTCCGGGACTAGCGGGAGGCCTCTCCTACGAGCAGTACTTC; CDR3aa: CASSPGLAGGLSYEQYF
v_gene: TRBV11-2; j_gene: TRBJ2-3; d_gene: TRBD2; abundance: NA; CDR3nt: TGTGCCAGCAGCTTGACTAGCGGGAGATCAGATACGCAGTATTTT; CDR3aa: CASSLTSGRSDTQYF
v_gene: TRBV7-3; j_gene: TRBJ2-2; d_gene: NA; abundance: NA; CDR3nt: TGTGCCAGCAGCTTAGACACCGGGGAGCTGTTTTTT; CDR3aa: CASSLDTGELFF
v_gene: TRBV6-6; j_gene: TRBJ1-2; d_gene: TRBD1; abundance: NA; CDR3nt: TGTGCCACAGTCCCGGGACAGGGTAGCTATGGCTACACCTTC; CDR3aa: CATVPGQGSYGYTF
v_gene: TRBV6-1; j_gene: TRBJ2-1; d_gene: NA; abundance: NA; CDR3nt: TGTGCCAGCAGTGACCCGGACTATTACAATGAGCAGTTCTTC; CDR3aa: CASSDPDYYNEQFF
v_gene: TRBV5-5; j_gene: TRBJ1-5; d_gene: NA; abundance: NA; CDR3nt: TGTGCCAGCCGGGACACATCTTATAGCAATCAGCCCCAGCATTTT; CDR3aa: CASRDTSYSNQPQHF
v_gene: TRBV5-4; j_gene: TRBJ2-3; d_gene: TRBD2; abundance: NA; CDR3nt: TGTGCCAGCAGCTTTACTCTAGCGGGGGGATCCGATACGCAGTATTTT; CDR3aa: CASSFTLAGGSDTQYF
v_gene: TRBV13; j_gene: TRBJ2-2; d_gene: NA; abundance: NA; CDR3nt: TGTGCCAGCAGCCCCGGACTATCCGGGGAGCTGTTTTTT; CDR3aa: CASSPGLSGELFF
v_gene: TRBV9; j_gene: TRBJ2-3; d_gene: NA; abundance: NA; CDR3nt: TGTGCCAGCAGCGTAGCTCGGGCCACAGATACGCAGTATTTT; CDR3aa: CASSVARATDTQYF
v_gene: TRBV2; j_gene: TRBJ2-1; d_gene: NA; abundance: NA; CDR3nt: TGTGCCAGCAGCGACCCCAGCGGATACAATGAGCAGTTCTTC; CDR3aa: CASSDPSGYNEQFF
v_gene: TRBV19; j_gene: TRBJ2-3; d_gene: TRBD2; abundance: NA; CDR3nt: TGTGCCAGTAGTATAGCGGGCCGACTAGCGGGGATCACAGATACGCAGTATTTT; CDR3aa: CASSIAGRLAGITDTQYF
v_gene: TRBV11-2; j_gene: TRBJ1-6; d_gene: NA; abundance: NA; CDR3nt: TGTGCCAGCAGCTTAGACCCCCTCGGGGGGGCTTCACCCCTCCACTTT; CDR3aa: CASSLDPLGGASPLHF
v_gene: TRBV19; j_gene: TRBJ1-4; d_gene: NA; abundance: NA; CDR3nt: TGTGCCAGTAGTATAGACCTCCTGACGAGGAGCGATAATGAAAAACTGTTTTTT; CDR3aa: CASSIDLLTRSDNEKLFF
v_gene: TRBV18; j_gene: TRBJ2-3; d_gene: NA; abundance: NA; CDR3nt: TGTGCCAGCTCACCACCAGAAGGACCTCAGGATACGCAGTATTTT; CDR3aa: CASSPPEGPQDTQYF
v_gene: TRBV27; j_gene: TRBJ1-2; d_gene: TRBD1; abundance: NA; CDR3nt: TGTGCCAGCAGTTTATCTCCAGGGGGGGCTCGTGGCTACACCTTC; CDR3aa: CASSLSPGGARGYTF
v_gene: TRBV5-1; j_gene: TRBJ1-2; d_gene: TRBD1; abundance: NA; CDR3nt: TGCGCCAGCAGCCCGGGACAGGGATCACTCTATGGCTACACCTTC; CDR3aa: CASSPGQGSLYGYTF
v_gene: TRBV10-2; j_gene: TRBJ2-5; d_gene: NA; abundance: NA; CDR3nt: TGCGCCAGCAGTGGAGACCACCGGGGTGAGACCCAGTACTTC; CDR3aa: CASSGDHRGETQYF
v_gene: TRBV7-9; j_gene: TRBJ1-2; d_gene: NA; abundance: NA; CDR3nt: TGTGCCAGCAGCTTTCAGACAGGACCATATGGCTACACCTTC; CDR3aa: CASSFQTGPYGYTF
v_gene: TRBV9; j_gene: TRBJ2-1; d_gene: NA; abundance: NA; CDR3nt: TGTGCCAGCAGCCCAGAGGGCTCCGGGCCTGATTATGAGCAGTTCTTC; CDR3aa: CASSPEGSGPDYEQFF
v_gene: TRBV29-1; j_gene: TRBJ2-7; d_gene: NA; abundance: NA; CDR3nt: TGCAGCGTTGTAGTGCAGGGGAATTCCTACGAGCAGTACTTC; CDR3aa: CSVVVQGNSYEQYF
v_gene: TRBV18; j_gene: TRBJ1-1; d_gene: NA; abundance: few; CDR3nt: TGTGCCAGCTCACCACCCTCCGAGGCGGGCACTGAAGCTTTCTTT; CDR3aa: CASSPPSEAGTEAFF
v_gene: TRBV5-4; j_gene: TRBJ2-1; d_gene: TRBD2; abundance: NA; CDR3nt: TGTGCCAGCAGCTTAAGCGGGAGCTACAATGAGCAGTTCTTC; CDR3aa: CASSLSGSYNEQFF
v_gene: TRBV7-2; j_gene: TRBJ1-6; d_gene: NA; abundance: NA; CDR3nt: TGTGCCAGCAGCTTAGCCCAGGGGTGGTCACCCCTCCACTTT; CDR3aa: CASSLAQGWSPLHF
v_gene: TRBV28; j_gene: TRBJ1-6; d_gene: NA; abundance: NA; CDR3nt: TGTGCCAGCAGTTCCTCCGACAGCTTCTATAATTCACCCCTCCACTTT; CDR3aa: CASSSSDSFYNSPLHF
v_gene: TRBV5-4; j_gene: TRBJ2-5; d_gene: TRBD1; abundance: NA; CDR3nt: TGTGCCAGCATACTCAGGGGGAGCCAGGAGACCCAGTACTTC; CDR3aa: CASILRGSQETQYF
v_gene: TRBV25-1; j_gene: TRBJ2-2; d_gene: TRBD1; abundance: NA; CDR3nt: TGTGCCAGCGTAGAGGGACAGGGGGACACCGGGGAGCTGTTTTTT; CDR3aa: CASVEGQGDTGELFF
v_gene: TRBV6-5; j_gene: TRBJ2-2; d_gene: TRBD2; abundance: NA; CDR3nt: TGTGCCAGCAACGGACTAGCGGACACCGGGGAGCTGTTTTTT; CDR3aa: CASNGLADTGELFF
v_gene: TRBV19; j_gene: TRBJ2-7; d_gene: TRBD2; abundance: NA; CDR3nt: TGTGCCAGTAGGCCCGGACTAGCGGGCCAGTACGAGCAGTACTTC; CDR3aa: CASRPGLAGQYEQYF
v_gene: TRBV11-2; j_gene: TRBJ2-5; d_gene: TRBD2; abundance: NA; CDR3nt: TGTGCCAGCACCCAACCCCCCAGCGGGAGTGAGACCCAGTACTTC; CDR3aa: CASTQPPSGSETQYF
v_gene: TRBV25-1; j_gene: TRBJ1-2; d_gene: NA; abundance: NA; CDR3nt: TGTGCCACCAGGGACAATAACTATGGCTACACCTTC; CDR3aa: CATRDNNYGYTF
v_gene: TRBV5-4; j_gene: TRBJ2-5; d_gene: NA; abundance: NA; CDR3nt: TGTGCCAGCAGCTTACTGGGAGAGACCCAGTACTTC; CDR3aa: CASSLLGETQYF
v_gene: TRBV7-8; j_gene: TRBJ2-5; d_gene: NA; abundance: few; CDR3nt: TGTGCCAGCAGCTTAGTAGGTAGCGCCCTGCTAGGGACCCAGTACTTC; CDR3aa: CASSLVGSALLGTQYF
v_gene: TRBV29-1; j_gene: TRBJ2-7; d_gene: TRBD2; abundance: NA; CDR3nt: TGCAGCGTTGAAGATGAATTGAGATCGGCTAGCGGGAGTCGGTACGAGCAGTACTTC; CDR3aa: CSVEDELRSASGSRYEQYF
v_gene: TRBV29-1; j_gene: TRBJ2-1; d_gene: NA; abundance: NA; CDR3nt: TGCAGCGTTGTTTCCCCTGGTGAGCAGTTCTTC; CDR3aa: CSVVSPGEQFF
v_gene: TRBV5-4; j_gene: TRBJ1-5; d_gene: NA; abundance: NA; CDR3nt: TGTGCCAGCAGCCGGCGGGGAGATAGCAATCAGCCCCAGCATTTT; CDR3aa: CASSRRGDSNQPQHF
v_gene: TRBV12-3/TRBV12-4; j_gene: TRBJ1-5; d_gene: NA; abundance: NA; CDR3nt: TGTGCCAGCAGGGGAGGACAGAGTCCGGCCCAGCATTTT; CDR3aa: CASRGGQSPAQHF
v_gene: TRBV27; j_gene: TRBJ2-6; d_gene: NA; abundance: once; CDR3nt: TGTGCCAGCAGTTTAGTCAGTCCGCCCTCTGGGGCCAACGTCCTGACTTTC; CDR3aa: CASSLVSPPSGANVLTF
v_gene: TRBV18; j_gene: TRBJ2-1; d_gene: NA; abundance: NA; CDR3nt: TGTGCCAGCTCACCGACAGCCGGATACAATGAGCAGTTCTTC; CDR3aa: CASSPTAGYNEQFF
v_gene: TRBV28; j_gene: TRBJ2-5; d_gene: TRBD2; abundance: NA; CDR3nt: TGTGCCAGCAGTTTTCATCCTACGGGGAGGGCAGAGACCCAGTACTTC; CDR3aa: CASSFHPTGRAETQYF
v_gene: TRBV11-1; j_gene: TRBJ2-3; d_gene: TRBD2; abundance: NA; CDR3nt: TGTGCCAGCAGCTTAGGGACTAGCTTTAGCACAGATACGCAGTATTTT; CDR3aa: CASSLGTSFSTDTQYF
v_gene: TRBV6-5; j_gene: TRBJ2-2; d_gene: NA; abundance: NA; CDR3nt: TGTGCCAGCAGCTTACACGGGGGTGGGGAGCTGTTTTTT; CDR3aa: CASSLHGGGELFF
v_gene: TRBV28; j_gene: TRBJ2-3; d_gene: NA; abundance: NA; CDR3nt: TGTGCCAGCAGTTTAGGGGACCGCTTCGGAGATACGCAGTATTTT; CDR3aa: CASSLGDRFGDTQYF
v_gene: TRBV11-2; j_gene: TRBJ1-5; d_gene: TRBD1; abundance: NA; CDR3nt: TGTGCCAGCAGCCGGGACAGGAGCAATCAGCCCCAGCATTTT; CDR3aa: CASSRDRSNQPQHF
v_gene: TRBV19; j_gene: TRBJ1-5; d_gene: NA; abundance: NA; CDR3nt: TGTGCCAGTAGTAACCTAGGGCCGAGTCTGAGCAATCAGCCCCAGCATTTT; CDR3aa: CASSNLGPSLSNQPQHF
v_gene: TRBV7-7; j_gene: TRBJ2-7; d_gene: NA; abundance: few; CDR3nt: TGTGCCAGCAGCGACCGATCCGGGGACGAGCAGTACTTC; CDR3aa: CASSDRSGDEQYF
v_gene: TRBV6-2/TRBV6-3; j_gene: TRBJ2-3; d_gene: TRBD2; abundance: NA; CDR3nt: TGTGCCAGCAGCCACTCGCTGACTAGCGGGGGGCTAGACACAGATACGCAGTATTTT; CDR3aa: CASSHSLTSGGLDTDTQYF
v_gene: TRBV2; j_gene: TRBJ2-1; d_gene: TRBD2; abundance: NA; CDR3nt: TGTGCCAGCACGCTAGCGGGAGGGGATGAGCAGTTCTTC; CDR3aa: CASTLAGGDEQFF
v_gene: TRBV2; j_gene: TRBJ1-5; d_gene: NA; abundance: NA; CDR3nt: TGTGCCAGCAGTGCAGGGTTAAGCAATCAGCCCCAGCATTTT; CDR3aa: CASSAGLSNQPQHF
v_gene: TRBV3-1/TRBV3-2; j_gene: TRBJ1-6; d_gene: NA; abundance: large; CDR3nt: TGTGCCAGCAGCCAAGAAGGGCAGGGAGAATTTGATTCACCCCTCCACTTT; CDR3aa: CASSQEGQGEFDSPLHF
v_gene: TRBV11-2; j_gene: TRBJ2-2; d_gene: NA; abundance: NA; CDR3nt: TGTGCCAGCAGCCCCCCCGGACTATCGGTCTCTGGGGAGCTGTTTTTT; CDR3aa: CASSPPGLSVSGELFF
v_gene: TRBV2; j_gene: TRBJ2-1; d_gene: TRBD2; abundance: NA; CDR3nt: TGTGCCAGCATTTGGTCCCGACTAGCGGGAGAGTACAATGAGCAGTTCTTC; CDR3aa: CASIWSRLAGEYNEQFF
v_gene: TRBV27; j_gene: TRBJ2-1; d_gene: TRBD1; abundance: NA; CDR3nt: TGTGCCAGCAGTTTATGGACAGGGAGCTCCTACAATGAGCAGTTCTTC; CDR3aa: CASSLWTGSSYNEQFF
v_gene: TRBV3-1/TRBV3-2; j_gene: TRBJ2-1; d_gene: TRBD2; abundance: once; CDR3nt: TGTGCCAGCAGCCAAAGGACTAGCGGTACCAAAGAGTTCGCCTACAATGAGCAGTTCTTC; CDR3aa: CASSQRTSGTKEFAYNEQFF
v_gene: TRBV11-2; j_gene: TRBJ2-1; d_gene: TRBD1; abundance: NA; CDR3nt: TGTGCCAGCGGAGACAGGGATTGGTATGAGCAGTTCTTC; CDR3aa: CASGDRDWYEQFF
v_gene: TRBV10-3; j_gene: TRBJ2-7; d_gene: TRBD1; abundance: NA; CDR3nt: TGTGCCATCCGAAAGACAGGGGCGGAACCCTACGAGCAGTACTTC; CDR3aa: CAIRKTGAEPYEQYF
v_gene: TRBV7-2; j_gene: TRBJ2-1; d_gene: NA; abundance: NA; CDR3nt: TGTGCCAGCAGCTTACGGGCCAGGTCGTACAATGAGCAGTTCTTC; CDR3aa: CASSLRARSYNEQFF
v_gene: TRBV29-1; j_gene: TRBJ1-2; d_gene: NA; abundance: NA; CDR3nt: TGCAGCGTTGCCGGCAGCTATGGCTACACCTTC; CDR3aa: CSVAGSYGYTF
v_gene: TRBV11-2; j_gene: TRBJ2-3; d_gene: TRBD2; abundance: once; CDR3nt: TGTGCCAGCAGCCTGCCCCTAGCGGGAGGGACAAGCACAGATACGCAGTATTTT; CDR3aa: CASSLPLAGGTSTDTQYF